This T cell receptor beta chain was recorded in a study of cytomegalovirus exposure and HLA in healthy donors. Study information: From HLA-typed donors, an early data release held around 85 million unique TCRs. Caucasian-associated ancestry cluster membership applied to around 80% of some 400 genotyped donors. General observations from the study: Some TCR beta chains (roughly 160 of them) were listed as cytomegalovirus-associated. The authors judged a highly shared variant cluster likely a sequencing artifact.

Germline CDR1 and CDR2: SGHKS and YYEKEE (reference sequence). The V gene lost 0 bases and the J gene lost 16 bases, with 13 bases spanning the gap. The CDR3 covers 12 residues. Comments on this clone: Its antigen is unidentified.

13 Jbeta primers and 60 Vbeta primers were used for the PCR. The method was immunoSEQ multiplex PCR; TCRdb's version includes in-frame clones alone and lacks a portion of them. The sample lists more than 100,000 clones, approximately 84% occurring once. The receptor was isolated from a woman in her late teens or twenties in good health and CMV-seronegative. This chain uses TRBV5-5 with TRBJ1-4, with TRBD1 as a possible D gene (5 bases). The sequenced material came from PBMCs. CDR3 DNA: TGTGCCAGCAGCTTGGATTTGAGACAGCCGTTTTTT. Its translation: CASSLDLRQPFF. Full variable domain (remainder filled in from reference TRBV5-5 and TRBJ1-4): DAGVTQSPTHLIKTRGQQVTLRCSPISGHKSVSWYQQVLGQGPQFIFQYYEKEERGRGNFPDRFSARQFPNYSSELNVNALLLGDSALYLCASSLDLRQPFFGSGTQLSVL.